This T cell receptor (beta chain) is from a study of blood T cell repertoires in COVID-19 (dated by TCRdb to 2018 to 2021). Describing the broader study: The collaborator samples originated in the United States, Italy and Spain and spanned the acute and convalescent phases of COVID-19. The dataset comprised deeply sampled blood TCRbeta repertoires from subjects exposed to, actively infected with, or recovered from COVID-19. A de-identified subject ID, COVID-19 status, age in years and sex were almost always included in the sample metadata. The material from the prospective study consisted of cDNA or gDNA derived from T cells, B-cell-depleted T cells, or PBMCs. The samples were drawn from two sources: the first 160 participants of the ongoing ImmuneRACE study, and 1,000 to 1,500 subjects contributed by 6 global collaborators. The repertoires were released in a freely available public database intended as a resource for research on the immune response to SARS-CoV-2. Where available, HLA class I and class II types were obtained from metadata supplied by the sample provider rather than from assay-based typing.

A remark on this clone: What this receptor recognizes is not known. No base quality values were provided; no much bigger clone lies one nucleotide off.

In the prospective study, participants were roughly 18 to 100 years old, resided in about two dozen geographic areas of the United States, and were enrolled through a virtual design. To assign participants to cohorts, the prospective study relied on clinical history that participants themselves reported in a screening survey and a study questionnaire. ImmuneRACE Cohort 3 recovered participants were defined by two consecutive negative NP/OP PCR tests, healthcare professional clearance, or symptom resolution. In the prospective study, mobile phlebotomists collected whole blood, serum and a nasopharyngeal or oropharyngeal swab from each participant. Participants in the prospective study had the option to provide additional blood draws and questionnaires over an approximately 2-month period. Before DNA extraction, prospective study blood samples were shipped either frozen or at room temperature. TCRbeta CDR3 regions were amplified from genomic DNA by means of the immunoSEQ Assay, a bias-controlled multiplex PCR. The original pipeline was this. The number of nucleated cells in each sample was estimated from the amplification of reference gene primers within the assay. To quantify the absolute abundance of each unique TCRbeta CDR3 rearrangement, sequence reads were collapsed and filtered. Productive Simpson clonality was computed per sample as the square root of Simpson's diversity index over productive rearrangements. The source is immuneACCESS, and TCRdb retained only in-frame sequences with V and J called. Part of the clones is not carried over; for the studies checked, unresolved V genes explain less than half of this, and the remainder is unexplained. That table supplies the V and J calls and clone size; D and trimming were determined from the DNA. In all, the sample holds a few hundred thousand clones, and roughly 90% of those were seen once. The ten largest account for 2.5% to 3% of the sample.

What the authors observed across the whole study: Clinical and demographic metadata were provided uncurated, with the amount varying by source and participant.

CDR1 and CDR2, looked up from the germline V gene, are SGHAT and FQNNGV. V and J lose 2 bases and 6 bases, and a span of 13 bases separates them. The CDR3 numbers 15 residues from cysteine through phenylalanine. Just CDR3 DNA is preserved here, 45 bases in frame from base 1. The receptor comes from a woman aged 25 to 39 who had recovered from COVID-19. Rearrangement joined TRBV11-2 to TRBJ2-2; TRBD1 is a possible D gene, resting on 5 matching bases. The sequenced sample was PBMCs or T cells enriched from blood (not recorded which). The CDR3 has the sequence CASSLNLGAPGELFF. The DNA sequence is as follows: TGTGCCAGCAGCTTAAATTTAGGGGCCCCCGGGGAGCTGTTTTTT.